Listed below are T cell receptor beta chains from one sample, sequenced in a study of blood T cell repertoires in COVID-19. TCRdb's copy holds only in-frame clones and misses some; the assay was immunoSEQ multiplex PCR. The data contain 250,000 or so clones, around 87% of them singletons. Material: peripheral blood. The receptors were gathered from a woman in her fifties or sixties with COVID-19, enrolled during active disease. The CDR3 runs from the conserved cysteine through the conserved F or W. D genes are given only for firm matches. Some rows have no size entry. The others give once, few or many, or a class for an expanded clone.

CDR3: CASTLGRQGRTGELFF
DNA: TGCGCCAGCACCCTGGGGAGACAGGGTAGGACCGGGGAGCTGTTTTTT
size: NA
V: TRBV5-1
D: TRBD1
J: TRBJ2-2

CDR3: CASSQGSSDTQYF
DNA: TGCGCCAGCAGCCAAGGTAGCTCAGATACGCAGTATTTT
size: NA
V: TRBV4-3
D: NA
J: TRBJ2-3

CDR3: CASSENGQEATQYF
DNA: TGTGCCAGCAGTGAAAACGGACAGGAGGCGACCCAGTACTTC
size: once
V: TRBV2
D: TRBD1
J: TRBJ2-5

CDR3: CASSLVWTGGSLGGNTIYF
DNA: TGTGCCAGCAGCTTAGTATGGACAGGGGGCTCACTGGGTGGAAACACCATATATTTT
size: NA
V: TRBV7-2
D: TRBD1
J: TRBJ1-3

CDR3: CASSSQGSGNTIYF
DNA: TGCGCCAGCAGCTCACAGGGCTCTGGAAACACCATATATTTT
size: NA
V: TRBV5-1
D: NA
J: TRBJ1-3

CDR3: CSVATDMNTEAFF
DNA: TGCAGCGTTGCGACAGACATGAACACTGAAGCTTTCTTT
size: NA
V: TRBV29-1
D: NA
J: TRBJ1-1

CDR3: CASSSGLADNEQFF
DNA: TGTGCCAGCAGCTCGGGACTAGCCGACAATGAGCAGTTCTTC
size: NA
V: TRBV5-6
D: TRBD2
J: TRBJ2-1

CDR3: CASRPRTSGETQYF
DNA: TGTGCCAGCAGGCCCCGGACTAGCGGTGAGACCCAGTACTTC
size: NA
V: TRBV2
D: TRBD2
J: TRBJ2-5

CDR3: CASTIFAGVQETQYF
DNA: TGTGCCAGCACCATCTTTGCTGGAGTCCAAGAGACCCAGTACTTC
size: NA
V: TRBV4-2
D: NA
J: TRBJ2-5

CDR3: CASRPTDWKKETQYF
DNA: TGTGCCAGCAGGCCTACGGACTGGAAAAAAGAGACCCAGTACTTC
size: NA
V: TRBV6-5
D: NA
J: TRBJ2-5

CDR3: CASSYVGTGTEAFF
DNA: TGTGCCAGCAGTTACGTCGGTACGGGCACTGAAGCTTTCTTT
size: NA
V: TRBV6-5
D: NA
J: TRBJ1-1

CDR3: CASSRDRLYGYTF
DNA: TGTGCCAGCAGCCGTGACAGGTTATACGGCTACACCTTC
size: once
V: TRBV12-3/TRBV12-4
D: NA
J: TRBJ1-2

CDR3: CASSPWDRGTAEAFF
DNA: TGTGCCAGCTCACCCTGGGACAGGGGGACGGCTGAAGCTTTCTTT
size: NA
V: TRBV18
D: TRBD1
J: TRBJ1-1

CDR3: CASSQVRDTQYF
DNA: TGTGCCAGCAGCCAAGTTCGGGATACGCAGTATTTT
size: once
V: TRBV3-1/TRBV3-2
D: NA
J: TRBJ2-3

CDR3: CASSPSQGRSSYNSPLHF
DNA: TGTGCCAGCTCACCTTCACAGGGTAGGAGCTCCTATAATTCACCCCTCCACTTT
size: few
V: TRBV18
D: NA
J: TRBJ1-6

CDR3: CASSPGSTGANVLTF
DNA: TGCGCCAGCAGCCCCGGGAGCACTGGGGCCAACGTCCTGACTTTC
size: NA
V: TRBV4-3
D: NA
J: TRBJ2-6

CDR3: CASSLGQGGIQYF
DNA: TGTGCCAGCAGTTTAGGACAAGGAGGCATTCAGTACTTC
size: NA
V: TRBV12-3/TRBV12-4
D: NA
J: TRBJ2-4

CDR3: CASSSGGRPYEQYF
DNA: TGTGCCAGCAGTAGCGGGGGCCGTCCCTACGAGCAGTACTTC
size: NA
V: TRBV5-4
D: TRBD2
J: TRBJ2-7

CDR3: CASSELPGQGDQPQHF
DNA: TGTGCCAGCAGTGAACTACCGGGACAGGGTGATCAGCCCCAGCATTTT
size: NA
V: TRBV6-1
D: TRBD1
J: TRBJ1-5